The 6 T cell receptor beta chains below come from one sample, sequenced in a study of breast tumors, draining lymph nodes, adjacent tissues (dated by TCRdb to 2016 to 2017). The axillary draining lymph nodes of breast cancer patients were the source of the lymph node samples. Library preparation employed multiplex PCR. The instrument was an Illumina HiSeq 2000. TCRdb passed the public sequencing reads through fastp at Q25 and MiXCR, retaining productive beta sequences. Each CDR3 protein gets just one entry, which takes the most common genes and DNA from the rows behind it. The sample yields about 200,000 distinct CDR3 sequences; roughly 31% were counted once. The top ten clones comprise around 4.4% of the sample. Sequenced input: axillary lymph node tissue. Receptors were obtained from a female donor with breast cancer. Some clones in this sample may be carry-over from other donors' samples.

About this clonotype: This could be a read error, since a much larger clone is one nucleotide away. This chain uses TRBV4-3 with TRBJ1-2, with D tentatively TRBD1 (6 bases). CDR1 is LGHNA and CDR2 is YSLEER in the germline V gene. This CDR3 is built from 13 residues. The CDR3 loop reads CASSQGASYGYAF. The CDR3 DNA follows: TGCGCCAGCAGCCAGGGGGCGAGCTATGGCTACGCCTTC.

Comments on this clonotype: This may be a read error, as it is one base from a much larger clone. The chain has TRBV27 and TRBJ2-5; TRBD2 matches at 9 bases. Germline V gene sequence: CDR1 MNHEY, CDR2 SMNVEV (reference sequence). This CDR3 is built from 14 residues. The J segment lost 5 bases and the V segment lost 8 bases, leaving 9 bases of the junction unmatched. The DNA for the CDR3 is TGTGCCAGCGGGACTAGCAGGAGCTTGGAGACCCAGTACTTC. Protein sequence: CASGTSRSLETQYF.

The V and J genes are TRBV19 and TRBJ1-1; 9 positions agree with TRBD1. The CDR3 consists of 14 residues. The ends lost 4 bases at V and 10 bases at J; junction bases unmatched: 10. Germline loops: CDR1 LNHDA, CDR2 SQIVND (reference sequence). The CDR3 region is CASSTPGTGMRAFF. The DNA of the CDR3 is TGTGCCAGTAGTACACCCGGGACAGGGATGCGAGCTTTCTTT.

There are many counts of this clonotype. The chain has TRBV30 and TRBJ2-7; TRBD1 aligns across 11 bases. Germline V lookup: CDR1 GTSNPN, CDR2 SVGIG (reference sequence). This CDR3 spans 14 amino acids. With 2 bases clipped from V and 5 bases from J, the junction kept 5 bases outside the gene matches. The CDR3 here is CAWSLGQGADEQYF. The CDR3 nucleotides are TGTGCCTGGAGTCTCGGACAGGGGGCCGACGAGCAGTACTTC.

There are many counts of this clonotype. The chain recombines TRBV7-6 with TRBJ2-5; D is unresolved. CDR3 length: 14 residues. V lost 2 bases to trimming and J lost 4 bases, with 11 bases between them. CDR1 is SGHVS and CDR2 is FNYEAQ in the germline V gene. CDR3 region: CASSLSGVGETQYF. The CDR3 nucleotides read TGTGCCAGCAGCTTATCCGGAGTCGGAGAGACCCAGTACTTC.

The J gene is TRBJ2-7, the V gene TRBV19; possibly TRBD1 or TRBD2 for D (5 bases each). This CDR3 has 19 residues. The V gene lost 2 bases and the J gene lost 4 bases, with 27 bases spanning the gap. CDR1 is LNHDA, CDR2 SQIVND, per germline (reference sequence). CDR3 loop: CASSIPPRGRFFYNYEQYF. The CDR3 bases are TGTGCCAGTAGTATACCCCCTCGGGGACGGTTTTTCTACAATTACGAGCAGTACTTC.